This TCR beta chain was found in a study of shared clonotypes between healthy human individuals. General study findings and limits: Clonotype sharing among donors was thought likely to change with sequencing depth. Only blood underwent sampling, and tissue repertoires likely differ.

Profiling relied on immunoSEQ multiplex PCR, and the TCRdb table lists in-frame clones only, not all of them. The sample carries fewer than 650,000 clones, over 65% recorded once. With respect to this clone: Its antigen is currently unknown.

V gave up 0 bases and J gave up 4 bases; unmatched junction bases: 4. The CDR3 loop spans 17 amino acids. Germline loops: CDR1 KGHSH, CDR2 LQKENI. Donors were healthy HIV-negative adults without recently reported acute infections or vaccinations. The clonotype was recovered from a woman aged 40 to 50 in good health. Some clones in this sample may be carry-over from other donors' samples. Sequencing was done on a sample of PBMCs. The gene calls are TRBV18 and TRBJ2-1, with 12 bases aligning to TRBD1. CDR3: CASSPPGTGGAYNEQFF. CDR3 DNA sequence: TGTGCCAGCTCACCACCCGGGACAGGGGGCGCGTACAATGAGCAGTTCTTC.